A selection of T cell receptor beta chains follows, all from one sample in a study of graft-versus-host responses after intestinal transplantation. Profiled with immunoSEQ multiplex PCR; TCRdb holds only in-frame clones, not every one. Here the sample spans some 120,000 clones, 90% being singletons. Their recognized antigens are unknown. The sample here was unstimulated CD4+ T cells sorted from spleen or lymph node cells, taken before intestinal transplant. The receptors shown here come from a human donor who received an intestinal transplant. CDR3s include the opening cysteine and the closing phenylalanine or tryptophan. The order of the fields is D gene, clone size, J gene, V gene, CDR3 DNA, CDR3 protein. A D gene is named only where the DNA matches it firmly. The size entry is marked missing in some rows and otherwise reads once, few, many or a size class.

>.|once|TRBJ2-1|TRBV7-9
TGTGCCAGCAGCTTATCCCGGACAGGGAGGGCGGGAGAGCAGTTCTTC
CASSLSRTGRAGEQFF
>.|.|TRBJ1-3|TRBV9
TGTGCCAGCAGCTCGAAAACAGGGATGGGGCTGGGCACCATATATTTT
CASSSKTGMGLGTIYF
>.|.|TRBJ1-1|TRBV30
TGTGCCTGGAGTGGACAGATGAACACTGAAGCTTTCTTT
CAWSGQMNTEAFF
>TRBD1|.|TRBJ1-2|TRBV6-5
TGTGCCAGCAGTGGACCCCCGGGACAGAACTATGGCTACACCTTC
CASSGPPGQNYGYTF
>.|.|TRBJ2-1|TRBV9
TGTGCCAGCAGCTCCATGAGACGGGGAGGAGGCGATGAGCAGTTCTTC
CASSSMRRGGGDEQFF
>.|.|TRBJ1-6|TRBV6-5
TGTGCCAGCACCCCGGGGGGGAATTCACCCCTCCACTTT
CASTPGGNSPLHF
>.|.|TRBJ1-1|TRBV7-2
TGTGCCAGCAGCTTAGCACGTAGGAACACTGAAGCTTTCTTT
CASSLARRNTEAFF
>TRBD2|.|TRBJ2-7|TRBV2
TGTGCCAGCAGTGATGTCGCGGGAGTAGGATACGAGCAGTACTTC
CASSDVAGVGYEQYF
>TRBD1|.|TRBJ2-1|TRBV29-1
TGCAGCGTTGACTCAACAGGGGGAAAGTTCTTC
CSVDSTGGKFF
>TRBD2|once|TRBJ2-1|TRBV9
TGTGCCAGCAGCGTAGGGACTAGCAGAACCAATGAGCAGTTCTTC
CASSVGTSRTNEQFF
>.|.|TRBJ1-1|TRBV9
TGTGCCAGCAGCGTAGCGACAGATCTGAACACTGAAGCTTTCTTT
CASSVATDLNTEAFF
>.|.|TRBJ1-1|TRBV19
TGTGCCAGTAGTACGCCAGGTCCTGAAGCTTTCTTT
CASSTPGPEAFF
>.|.|TRBJ1-1|TRBV30
TGTGCCTGGAGTGTATCGGGGGGCACTGAAGCTTTCTTT
CAWSVSGGTEAFF
>TRBD1|.|TRBJ2-5|TRBV5-6
TGTGCCAGCAGGCGACTCGACAGGGTCGGAGAGACCCAGTACTTC
CASRRLDRVGETQYF
>TRBD1|.|TRBJ1-1|TRBV5-1
TGCGCCAGCAGCTCACAGGGGGACACTGAAGCTTTCTTT
CASSSQGDTEAFF
>.|.|TRBJ1-6|TRBV9
TGTGCCAGCAGCGGAGGACAGCAATATAATTCACCCCTCCACTTT
CASSGGQQYNSPLHF